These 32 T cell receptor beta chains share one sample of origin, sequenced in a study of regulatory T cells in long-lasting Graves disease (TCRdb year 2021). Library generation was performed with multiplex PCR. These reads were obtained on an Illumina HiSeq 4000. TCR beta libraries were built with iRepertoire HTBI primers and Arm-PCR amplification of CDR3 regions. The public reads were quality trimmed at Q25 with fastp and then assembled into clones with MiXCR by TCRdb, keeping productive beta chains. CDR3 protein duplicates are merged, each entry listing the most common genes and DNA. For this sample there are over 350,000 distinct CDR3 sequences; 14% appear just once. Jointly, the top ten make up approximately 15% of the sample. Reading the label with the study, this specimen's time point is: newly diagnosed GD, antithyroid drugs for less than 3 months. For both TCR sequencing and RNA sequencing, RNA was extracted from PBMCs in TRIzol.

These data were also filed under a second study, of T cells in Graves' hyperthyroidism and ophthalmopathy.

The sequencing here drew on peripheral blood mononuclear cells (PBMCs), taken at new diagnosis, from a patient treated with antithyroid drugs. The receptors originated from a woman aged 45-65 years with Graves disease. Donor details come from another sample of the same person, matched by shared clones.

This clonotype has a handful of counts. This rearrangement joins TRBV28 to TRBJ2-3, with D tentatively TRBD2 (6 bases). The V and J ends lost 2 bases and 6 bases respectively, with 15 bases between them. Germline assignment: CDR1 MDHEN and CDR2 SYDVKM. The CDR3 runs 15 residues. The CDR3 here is CASSLGAGNPDTQYF. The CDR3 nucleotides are TGTGCCAGCAGTTTAGGGGCGGGGAACCCGGATACGCAGTATTTT.

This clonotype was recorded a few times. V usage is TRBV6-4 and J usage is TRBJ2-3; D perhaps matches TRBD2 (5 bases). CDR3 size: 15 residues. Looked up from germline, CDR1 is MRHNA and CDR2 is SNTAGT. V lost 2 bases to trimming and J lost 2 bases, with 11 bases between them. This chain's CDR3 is CASSDTSGVTDTQYF. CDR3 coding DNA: TGTGCCAGCAGTGACACCTCCGGGGTCACAGATACGCAGTATTTT.

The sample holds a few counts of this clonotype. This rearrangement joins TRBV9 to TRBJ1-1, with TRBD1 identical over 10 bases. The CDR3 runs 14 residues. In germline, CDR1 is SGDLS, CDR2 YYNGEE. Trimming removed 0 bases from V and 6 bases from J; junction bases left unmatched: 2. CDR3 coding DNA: TGTGCCAGCAGCGTAGGGGACAGGGGAGCTGAAGCTTTCTTT. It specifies CASSVGDRGAEAFF.

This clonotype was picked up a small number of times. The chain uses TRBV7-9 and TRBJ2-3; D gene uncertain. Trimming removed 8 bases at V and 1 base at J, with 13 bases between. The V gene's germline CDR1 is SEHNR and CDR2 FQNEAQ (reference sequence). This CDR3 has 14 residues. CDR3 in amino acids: CASDIVSGTDTQYF. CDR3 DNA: TGTGCCAGCGATATAGTCTCCGGCACAGATACGCAGTATTTT.

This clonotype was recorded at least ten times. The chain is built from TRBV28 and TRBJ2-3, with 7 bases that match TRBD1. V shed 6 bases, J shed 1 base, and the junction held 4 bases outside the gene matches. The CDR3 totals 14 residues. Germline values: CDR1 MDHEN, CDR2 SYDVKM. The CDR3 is CASSSGQGTDTQYF. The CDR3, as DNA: TGTGCCAGCAGCTCAGGACAGGGCACAGATACGCAGTATTTT.

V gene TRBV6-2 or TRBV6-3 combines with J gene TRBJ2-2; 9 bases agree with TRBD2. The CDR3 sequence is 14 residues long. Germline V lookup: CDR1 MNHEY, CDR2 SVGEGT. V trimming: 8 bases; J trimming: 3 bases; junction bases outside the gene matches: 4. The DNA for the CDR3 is TGTGCCAGCGCTAGACTAGCGGACACCGGGGAGCTGTTTTTT. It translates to CASARLADTGELFF.

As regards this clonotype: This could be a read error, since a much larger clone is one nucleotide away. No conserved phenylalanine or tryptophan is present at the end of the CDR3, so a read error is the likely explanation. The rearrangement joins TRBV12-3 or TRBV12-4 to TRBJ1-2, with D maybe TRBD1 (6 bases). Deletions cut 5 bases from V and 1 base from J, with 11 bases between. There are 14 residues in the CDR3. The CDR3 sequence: CASSPQQGNYGYTL. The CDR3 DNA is TGTGCCAGCAGTCCCCAACAGGGTAACTATGGCTACACCCTC.

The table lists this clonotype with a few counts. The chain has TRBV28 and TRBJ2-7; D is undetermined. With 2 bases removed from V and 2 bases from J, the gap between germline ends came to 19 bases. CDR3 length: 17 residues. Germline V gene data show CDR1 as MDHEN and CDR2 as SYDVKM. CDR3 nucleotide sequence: TGTGCCAGCAGTTTACGGGCAAGAATCCTTATGGCCTACGAGCAGTACTTC. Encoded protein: CASSLRARILMAYEQYF.

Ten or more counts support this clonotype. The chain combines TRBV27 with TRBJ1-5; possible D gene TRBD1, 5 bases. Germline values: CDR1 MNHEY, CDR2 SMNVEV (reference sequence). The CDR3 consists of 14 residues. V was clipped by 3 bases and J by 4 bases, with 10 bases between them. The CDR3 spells CASSLAGINQPQHF. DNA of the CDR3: TGTGCCAGCAGTTTGGCAGGGATAAATCAGCCCCAGCATTTT.

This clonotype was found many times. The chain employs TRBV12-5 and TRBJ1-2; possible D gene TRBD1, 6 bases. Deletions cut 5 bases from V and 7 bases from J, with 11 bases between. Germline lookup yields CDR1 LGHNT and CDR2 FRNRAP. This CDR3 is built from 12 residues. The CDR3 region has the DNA TGTGCTAGTGGTACAGGGCGAGGTGGCTACACCTTC. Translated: CASGTGRGGYTF.

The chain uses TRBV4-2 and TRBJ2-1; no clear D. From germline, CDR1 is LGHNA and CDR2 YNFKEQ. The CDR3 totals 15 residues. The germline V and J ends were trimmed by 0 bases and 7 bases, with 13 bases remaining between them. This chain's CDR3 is CASSQEKGWRNEQFF. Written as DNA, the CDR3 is TGTGCCAGCAGCCAAGAAAAGGGTTGGCGGAATGAGCAGTTCTTC.

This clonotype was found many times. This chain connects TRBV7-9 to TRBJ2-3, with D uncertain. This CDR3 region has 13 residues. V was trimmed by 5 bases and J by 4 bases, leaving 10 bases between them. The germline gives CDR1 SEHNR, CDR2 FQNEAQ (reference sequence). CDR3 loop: CASSPVEADTQYF. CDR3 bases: TGTGCCAGCAGCCCAGTCGAGGCAGATACGCAGTATTTT.

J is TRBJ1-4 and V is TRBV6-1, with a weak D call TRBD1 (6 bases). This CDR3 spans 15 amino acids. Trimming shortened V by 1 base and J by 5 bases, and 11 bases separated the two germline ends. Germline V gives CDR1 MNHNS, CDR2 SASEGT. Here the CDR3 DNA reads TGTGCCAGCAGTGAAGGGGGGCTTGTAAATGAAAAACTGTTTTTT. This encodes CASSEGGLVNEKLFF.

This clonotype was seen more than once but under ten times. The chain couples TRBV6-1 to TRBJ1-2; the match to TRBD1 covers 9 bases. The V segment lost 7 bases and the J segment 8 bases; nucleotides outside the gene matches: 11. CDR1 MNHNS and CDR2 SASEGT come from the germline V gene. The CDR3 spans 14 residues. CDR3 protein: CASNYRGRGEGYTF. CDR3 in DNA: TGTGCCAGCAACTACAGGGGGCGCGGGGAGGGCTACACCTTC.

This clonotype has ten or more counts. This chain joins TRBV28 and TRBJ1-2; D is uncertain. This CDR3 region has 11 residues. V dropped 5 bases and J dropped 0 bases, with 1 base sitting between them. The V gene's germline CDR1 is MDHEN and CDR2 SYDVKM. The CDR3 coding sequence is TGTGCCAGCAGTACTAACTATGGCTACACCTTC. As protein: CASSTNYGYTF.

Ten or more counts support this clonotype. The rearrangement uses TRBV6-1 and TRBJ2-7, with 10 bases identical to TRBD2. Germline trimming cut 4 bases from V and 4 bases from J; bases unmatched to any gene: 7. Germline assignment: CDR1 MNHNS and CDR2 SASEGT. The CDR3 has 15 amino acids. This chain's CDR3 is CASSAGASGSYEQYF. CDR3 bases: TGTGCCAGCAGTGCGGGGGCTAGCGGGAGTTACGAGCAGTACTTC.

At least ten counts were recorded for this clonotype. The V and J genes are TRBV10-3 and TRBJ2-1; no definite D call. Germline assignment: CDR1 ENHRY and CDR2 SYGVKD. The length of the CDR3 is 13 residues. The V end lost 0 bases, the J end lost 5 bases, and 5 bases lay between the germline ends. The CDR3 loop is CAISESRNNEQFF. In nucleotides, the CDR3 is TGTGCCATCAGTGAGTCGAGGAACAATGAGCAGTTCTTC.

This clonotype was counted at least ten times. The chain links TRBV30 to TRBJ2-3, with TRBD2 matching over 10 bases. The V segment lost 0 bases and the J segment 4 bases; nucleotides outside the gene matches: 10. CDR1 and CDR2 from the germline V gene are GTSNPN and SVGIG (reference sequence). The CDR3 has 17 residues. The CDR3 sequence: CAWSVALAGARSDTQYF. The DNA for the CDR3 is TGTGCCTGGAGTGTCGCCCTAGCGGGAGCCCGGTCAGATACGCAGTATTTT.

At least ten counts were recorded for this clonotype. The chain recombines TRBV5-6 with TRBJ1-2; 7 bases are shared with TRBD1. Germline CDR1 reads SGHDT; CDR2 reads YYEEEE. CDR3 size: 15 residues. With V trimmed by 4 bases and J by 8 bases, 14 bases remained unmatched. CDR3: CASSTGTEKVKGYTF. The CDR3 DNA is TGTGCCAGCAGCACGGGGACAGAAAAAGTAAAAGGCTACACCTTC.

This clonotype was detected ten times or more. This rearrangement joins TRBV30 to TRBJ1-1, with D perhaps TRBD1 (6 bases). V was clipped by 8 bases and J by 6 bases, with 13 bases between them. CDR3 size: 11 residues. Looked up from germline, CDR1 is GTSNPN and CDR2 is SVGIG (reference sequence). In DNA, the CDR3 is TGTGCCATGAAAGAGGGGGCTGAAGCTTTCTTT. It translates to CAMKEGAEAFF.

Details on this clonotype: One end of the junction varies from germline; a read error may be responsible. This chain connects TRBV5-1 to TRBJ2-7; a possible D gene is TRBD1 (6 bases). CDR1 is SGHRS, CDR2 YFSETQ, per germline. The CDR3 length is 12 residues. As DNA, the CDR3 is TGCGCCAGCAGCGCGTCAGGGGACGAGCGGTACTTC. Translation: CASSASGDERYF. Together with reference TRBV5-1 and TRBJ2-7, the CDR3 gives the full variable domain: KAGVTQTPRYLIKTRGQQVTLSCSPISGHRSVSWYQQTPGQGLQFLFEYFSETQRNKGNFPGRFSGRQFSNSRSEMNVSTLELGDSALYLCASSASGDERYFGPGTRLTVT.

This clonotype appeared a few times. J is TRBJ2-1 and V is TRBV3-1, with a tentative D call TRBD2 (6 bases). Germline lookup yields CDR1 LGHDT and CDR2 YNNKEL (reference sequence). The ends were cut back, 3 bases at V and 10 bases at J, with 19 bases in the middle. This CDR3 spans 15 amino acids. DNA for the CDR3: TGTGCCAGCAGCCATCCCGAAGCCCAGACTAGAGAGCAGTTCTTC. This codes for CASSHPEAQTREQFF.

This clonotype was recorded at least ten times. This chain's CDR3 is CASSVLVLAPSGELFF. The CDR3 coding sequence is TGTGCCAGCAGTGTACTAGTTCTGGCTCCATCCGGGGAGCTGTTTTTT. The chain links TRBV12-3 or TRBV12-4 to TRBJ2-2, with D perhaps matching TRBD2 (5 bases). The CDR3 is made up of 16 amino acids. Trimming took 5 bases from V and 6 from J, leaving 19 bases between them.

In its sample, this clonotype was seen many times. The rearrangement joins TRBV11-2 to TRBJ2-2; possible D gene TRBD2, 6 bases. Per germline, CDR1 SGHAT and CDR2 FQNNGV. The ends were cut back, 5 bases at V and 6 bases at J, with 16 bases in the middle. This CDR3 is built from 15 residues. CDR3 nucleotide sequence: TGTGCCAGCAGCAGCTGGGACTTGGGAGCCGGGGAGCTGTTTTTT. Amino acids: CASSSWDLGAGELFF.

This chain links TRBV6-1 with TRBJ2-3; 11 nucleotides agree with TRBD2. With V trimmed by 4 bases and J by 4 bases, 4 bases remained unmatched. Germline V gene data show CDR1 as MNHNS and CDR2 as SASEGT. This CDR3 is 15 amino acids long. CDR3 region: CASSVAGGLADTQYF. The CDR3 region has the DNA TGTGCCAGCAGTGTAGCGGGAGGGTTGGCAGATACGCAGTATTTT.

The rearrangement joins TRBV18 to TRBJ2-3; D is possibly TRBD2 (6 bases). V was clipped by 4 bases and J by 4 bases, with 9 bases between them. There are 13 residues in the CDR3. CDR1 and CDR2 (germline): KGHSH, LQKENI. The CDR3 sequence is CASSREEADTQYF. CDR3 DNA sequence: TGTGCCAGCTCACGGGAGGAGGCAGATACGCAGTATTTT.

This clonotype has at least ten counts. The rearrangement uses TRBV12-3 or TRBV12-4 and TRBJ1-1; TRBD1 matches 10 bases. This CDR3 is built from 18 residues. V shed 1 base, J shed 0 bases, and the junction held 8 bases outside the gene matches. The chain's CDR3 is CASSLVWTGGIMNTEAFF. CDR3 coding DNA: TGTGCCAGCAGTTTAGTCTGGACAGGGGGGATCATGAACACTGAAGCTTTCTTT.

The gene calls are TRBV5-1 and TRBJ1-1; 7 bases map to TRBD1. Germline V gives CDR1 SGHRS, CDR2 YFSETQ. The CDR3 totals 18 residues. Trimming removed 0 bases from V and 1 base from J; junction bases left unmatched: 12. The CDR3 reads CASSLAVGTASRNTEAFF. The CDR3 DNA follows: TGCGCCAGCAGCTTGGCCGTCGGGACAGCCTCTAGGAACACTGAAGCTTTCTTT. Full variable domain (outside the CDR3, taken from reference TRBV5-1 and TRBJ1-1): KAGVTQTPRYLIKTRGQQVTLSCSPISGHRSVSWYQQTPGQGLQFLFEYFSETQRNKGNFPGRFSGRQFSNSRSEMNVSTLELGDSALYLCASSLAVGTASRNTEAFFGQGTRLTVV.

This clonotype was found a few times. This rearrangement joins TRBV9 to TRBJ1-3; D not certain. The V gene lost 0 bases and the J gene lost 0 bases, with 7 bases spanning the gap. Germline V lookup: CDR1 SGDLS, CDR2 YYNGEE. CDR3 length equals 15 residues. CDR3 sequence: CASSVGLPSGNTIYF. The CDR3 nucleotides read TGTGCCAGCAGCGTAGGTCTGCCCTCTGGAAACACCATATATTTT.

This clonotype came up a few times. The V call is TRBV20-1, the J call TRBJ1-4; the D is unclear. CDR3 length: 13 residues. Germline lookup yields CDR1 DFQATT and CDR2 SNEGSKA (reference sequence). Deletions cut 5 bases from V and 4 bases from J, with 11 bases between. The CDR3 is CSAFGLLNEKLFF. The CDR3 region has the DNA TGCAGTGCTTTTGGTCTTCTTAATGAAAAACTGTTTTTT.

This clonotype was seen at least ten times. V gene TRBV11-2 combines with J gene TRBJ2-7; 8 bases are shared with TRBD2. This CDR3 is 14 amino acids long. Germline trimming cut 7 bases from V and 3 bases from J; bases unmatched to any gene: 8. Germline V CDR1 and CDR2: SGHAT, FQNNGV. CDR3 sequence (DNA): TGTGCCAGCACCTCCGGGACTAGTCTCTACGAGCAGTACTTC. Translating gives CASTSGTSLYEQYF. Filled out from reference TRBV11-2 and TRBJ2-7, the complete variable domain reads EAGVAQSPRYKIIEKRQSVAFWCNPISGHATLYWYQQILGQGPKLLIQFQNNGVVDDSQLPKDRFSAERLKGVDSTLKIQPAKLEDSAVYLCASTSGTSLYEQYFGPGTRLTVT.

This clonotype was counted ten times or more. Here the CDR3 DNA reads TGTGCCACTTTCATACTCCGGGCTTTCTTT. It encodes CATFILRAFF. This chain connects TRBV2 to TRBJ1-1; D is unresolved. The V and J ends lost 10 bases and 11 bases respectively, with 14 bases between them. The CDR3 extends over 10 amino acids. Germline lookup yields CDR1 SNHLY and CDR2 FYNNEI.